The clone carrying this T cell receptor (beta chain) was counted at least ten times. MiXCR, run by TCRdb on the 5' RACE reads, gives a single entry per CDR3 protein. The data contain 400,000 to 500,000 distinct CDR3 sequences, around 20% of them singletons. This sample was taken from a study of T-cell memory formation after mild COVID-19. The CDR3 sequence is 17 residues long. Germline CDR1 is LGHDT and CDR2 is YNNKEL (reference sequence). The J segment lost 9 bases and the V segment lost 0 bases, leaving 10 bases of the junction unmatched. The chain carries TRBV3-1 and TRBJ2-1; 11 bases fit TRBD2. This TCR came from an adult woman who had mild COVID-19 (a few samples of this study predate the infection). Cell type and time point are not known. Sequenced: PBMCs or a T cell subset sorted from them (not recorded which). The CDR3 protein is CASSQDLASGRRGEQFF. The CDR3 nucleotides are TGTGCCAGCAGCCAAGATTTGGCTAGCGGGAGGAGGGGTGAGCAGTTCTTC.